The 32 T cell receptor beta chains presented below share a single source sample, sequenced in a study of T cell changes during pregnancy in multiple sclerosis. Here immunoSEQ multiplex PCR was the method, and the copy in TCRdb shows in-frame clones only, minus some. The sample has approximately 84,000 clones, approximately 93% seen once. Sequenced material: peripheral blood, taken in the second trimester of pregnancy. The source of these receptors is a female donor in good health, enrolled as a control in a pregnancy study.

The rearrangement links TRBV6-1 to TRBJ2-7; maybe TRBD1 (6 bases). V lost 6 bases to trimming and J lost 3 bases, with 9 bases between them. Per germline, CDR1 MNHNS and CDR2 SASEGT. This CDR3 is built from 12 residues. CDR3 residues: CASSPRGYEQYF. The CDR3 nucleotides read TGTGCCAGCAGCCCCAGGGGCTACGAGCAGTACTTC.

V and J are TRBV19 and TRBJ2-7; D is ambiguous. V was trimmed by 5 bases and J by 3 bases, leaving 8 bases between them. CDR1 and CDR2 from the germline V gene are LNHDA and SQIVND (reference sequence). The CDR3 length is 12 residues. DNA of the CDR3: TGTGCCAGTAGTGGCAGACTCTACGAGCAGTACTTC. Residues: CASSGRLYEQYF.

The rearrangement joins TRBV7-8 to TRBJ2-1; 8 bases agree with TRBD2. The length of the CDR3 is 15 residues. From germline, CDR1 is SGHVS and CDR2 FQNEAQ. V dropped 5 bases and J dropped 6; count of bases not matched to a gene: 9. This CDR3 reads CASSRRGLAPNEQFF. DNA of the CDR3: TGTGCCAGCAGCCGACGAGGACTAGCACCCAATGAGCAGTTCTTC.

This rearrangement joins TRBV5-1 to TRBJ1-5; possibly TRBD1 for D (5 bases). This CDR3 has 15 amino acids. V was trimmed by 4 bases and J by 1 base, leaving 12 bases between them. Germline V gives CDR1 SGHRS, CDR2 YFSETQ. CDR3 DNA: TGCGCCAGCAGCGTAGGGGTTGGGAGCAATCAGCCCCAGCATTTT. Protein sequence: CASSVGVGSNQPQHF.

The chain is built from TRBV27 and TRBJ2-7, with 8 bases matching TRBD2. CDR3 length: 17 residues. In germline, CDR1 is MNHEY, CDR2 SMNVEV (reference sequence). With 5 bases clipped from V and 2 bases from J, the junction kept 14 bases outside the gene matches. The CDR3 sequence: CASSPSWGERGTYEQYF. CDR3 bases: TGTGCCAGCAGTCCCTCCTGGGGAGAGCGGGGGACCTACGAGCAGTACTTC.

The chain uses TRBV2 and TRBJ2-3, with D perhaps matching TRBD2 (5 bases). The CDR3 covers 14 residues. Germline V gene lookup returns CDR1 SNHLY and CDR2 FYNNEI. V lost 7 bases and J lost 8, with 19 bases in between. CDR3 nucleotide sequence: TGTGCCAGCACCCGCAACGGGCGGACTGGTACGCAGTATTTT. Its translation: CASTRNGRTGTQYF.

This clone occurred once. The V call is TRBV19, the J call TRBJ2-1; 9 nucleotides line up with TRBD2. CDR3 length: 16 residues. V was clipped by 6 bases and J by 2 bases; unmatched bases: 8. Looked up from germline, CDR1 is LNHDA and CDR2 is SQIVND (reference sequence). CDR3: CASSPDGGRAYNEQFF. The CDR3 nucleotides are TGTGCCAGTAGCCCAGACGGCGGGAGGGCCTACAATGAGCAGTTCTTC.

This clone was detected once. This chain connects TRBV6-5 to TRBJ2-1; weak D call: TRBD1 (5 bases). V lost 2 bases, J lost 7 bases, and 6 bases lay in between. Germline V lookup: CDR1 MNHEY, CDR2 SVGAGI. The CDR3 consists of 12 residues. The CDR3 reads CASSYQGNEQFF. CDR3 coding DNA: TGTGCCAGCAGTTACCAGGGTAATGAGCAGTTCTTC.

The CDR3 DNA reads TGTGCCAGCAGCATATCTGGGACAGGGACCTACGAGCAGTACTTC. Protein product: CASSISGTGTYEQYF. The chain combines TRBV28 with TRBJ2-7; TRBD1 matches 9 bases. The CDR3 extends over 15 amino acids. The germline V gene encodes CDR1 MDHEN and CDR2 SYDVKM. The V gene end was trimmed by 6 bases and the J gene end by 2 bases; junction bases not matched to a gene: 8.

The CDR3 DNA reads TGTGCCAGCGGGGCAGAGCCCTATGGCTACACCTTC. It specifies CASGAEPYGYTF. V and J are TRBV6-1 and TRBJ1-2; tentatively, D is TRBD1 (5 bases). The CDR3 is 12 amino acids. Germline V gene sequence: CDR1 MNHNS, CDR2 SASEGT. Between the trimmed V and J ends, which lost 8 bases and 4 bases, there was a span of 11 bases.

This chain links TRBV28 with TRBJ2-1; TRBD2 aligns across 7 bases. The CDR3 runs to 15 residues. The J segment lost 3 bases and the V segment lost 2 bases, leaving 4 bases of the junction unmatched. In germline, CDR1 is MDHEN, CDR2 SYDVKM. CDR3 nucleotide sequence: TGTGCCAGCAGTTTAGCGGGAGAGGGCTACAATGAGCAGTTCTTC. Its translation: CASSLAGEGYNEQFF.

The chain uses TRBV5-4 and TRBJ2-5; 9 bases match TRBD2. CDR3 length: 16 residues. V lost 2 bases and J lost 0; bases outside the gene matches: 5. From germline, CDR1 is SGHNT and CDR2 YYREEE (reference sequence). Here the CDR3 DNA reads TGTGCCAGCAGCTTATTAGCGGGAGAAGACCAAGAGACCCAGTACTTC. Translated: CASSLLAGEDQETQYF.

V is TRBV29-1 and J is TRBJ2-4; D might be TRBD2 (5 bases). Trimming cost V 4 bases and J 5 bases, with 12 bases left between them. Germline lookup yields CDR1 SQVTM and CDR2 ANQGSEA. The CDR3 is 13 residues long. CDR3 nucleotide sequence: TGCAGCGTTGGGGAGACAAACGAAAACATTCAGTACTTC. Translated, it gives CSVGETNENIQYF.

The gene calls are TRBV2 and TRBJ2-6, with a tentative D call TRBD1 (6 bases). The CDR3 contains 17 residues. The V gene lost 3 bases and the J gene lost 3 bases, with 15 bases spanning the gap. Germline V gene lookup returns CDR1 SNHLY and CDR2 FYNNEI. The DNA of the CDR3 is TGTGCCAGCAGTGATTCAACAGGGCTCATTGGGGCCAACGTCCTGACTTTC. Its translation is CASSDSTGLIGANVLTF.

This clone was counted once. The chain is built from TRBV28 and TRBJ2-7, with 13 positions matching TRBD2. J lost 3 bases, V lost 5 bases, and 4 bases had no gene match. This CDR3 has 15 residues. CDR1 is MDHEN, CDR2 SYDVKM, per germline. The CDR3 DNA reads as TGTGCCAGCAGTATAGGACTAGCGGGAGTCTACGAGCAGTACTTC. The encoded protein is CASSIGLAGVYEQYF.

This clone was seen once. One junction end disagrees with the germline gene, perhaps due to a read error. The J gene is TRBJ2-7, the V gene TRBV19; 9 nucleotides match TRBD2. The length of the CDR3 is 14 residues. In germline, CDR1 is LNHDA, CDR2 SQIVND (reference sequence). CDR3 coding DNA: TGTGCCAGTACCCCGGGACTAGCTTCCTCCGAGCAGTACTTC. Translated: CASTPGLASSEQYF.

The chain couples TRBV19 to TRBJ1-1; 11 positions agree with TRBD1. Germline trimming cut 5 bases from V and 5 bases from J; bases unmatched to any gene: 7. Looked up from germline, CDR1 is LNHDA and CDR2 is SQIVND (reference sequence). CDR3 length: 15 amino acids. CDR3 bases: TGTGCCAGTAGTGTCGGACAGGGGGCGAGAACTGAAGCTTTCTTT. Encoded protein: CASSVGQGARTEAFF.

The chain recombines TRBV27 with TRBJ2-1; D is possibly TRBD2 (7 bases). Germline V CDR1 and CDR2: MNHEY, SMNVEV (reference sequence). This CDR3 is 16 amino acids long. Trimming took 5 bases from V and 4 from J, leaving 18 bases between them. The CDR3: CASSPLGRGSYNEQFF. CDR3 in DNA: TGTGCCAGCAGTCCCCTAGGGAGGGGGTCGTACAATGAGCAGTTCTTC.

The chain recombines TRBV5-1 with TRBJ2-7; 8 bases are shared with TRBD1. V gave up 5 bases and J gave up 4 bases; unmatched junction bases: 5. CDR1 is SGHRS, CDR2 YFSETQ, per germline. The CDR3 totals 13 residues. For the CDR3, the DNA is TGCGCCAGCAGTACCGACAGGGGATACGAGCAGTACTTC. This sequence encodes CASSTDRGYEQYF. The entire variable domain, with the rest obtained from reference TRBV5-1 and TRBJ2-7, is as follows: KAGVTQTPRYLIKTRGQQVTLSCSPISGHRSVSWYQQTPGQGLQFLFEYFSETQRNKGNFPGRFSGRQFSNSRSEMNVSTLELGDSALYLCASSTDRGYEQYFGPGTRLTVT.

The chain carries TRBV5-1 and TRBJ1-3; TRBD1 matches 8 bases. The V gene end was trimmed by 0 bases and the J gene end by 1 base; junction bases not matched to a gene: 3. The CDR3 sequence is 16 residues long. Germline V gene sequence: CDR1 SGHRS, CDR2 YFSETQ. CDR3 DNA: TGCGCCAGCAGCTTGGCTGGACAGGGTTCTGGAAACACCATATATTTT. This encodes CASSLAGQGSGNTIYF.

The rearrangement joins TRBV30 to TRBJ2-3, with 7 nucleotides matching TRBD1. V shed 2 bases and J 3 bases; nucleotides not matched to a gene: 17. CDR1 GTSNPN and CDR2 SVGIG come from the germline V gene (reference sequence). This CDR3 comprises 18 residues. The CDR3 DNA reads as TGTGCCTGGAGTAGGACAGACCAGCGACCAGGGGGAACAGATACGCAGTATTTT. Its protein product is CAWSRTDQRPGGTDTQYF.

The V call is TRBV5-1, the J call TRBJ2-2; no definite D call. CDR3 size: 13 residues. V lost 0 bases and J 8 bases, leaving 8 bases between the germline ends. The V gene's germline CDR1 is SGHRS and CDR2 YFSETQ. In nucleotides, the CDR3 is TGCGCCAGCAGCTTGGGACTGGTGGGGGAGCTGTTTTTT. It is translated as CASSLGLVGELFF.

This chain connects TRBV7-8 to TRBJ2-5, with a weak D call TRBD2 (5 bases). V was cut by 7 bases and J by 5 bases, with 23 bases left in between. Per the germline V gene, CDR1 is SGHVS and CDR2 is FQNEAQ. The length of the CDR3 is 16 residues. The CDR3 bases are TGTGCCAGCACCCCCGGAGGCTTTAGGGAGTCGGAGACCCAGTACTTC. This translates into CASTPGGFRESETQYF.

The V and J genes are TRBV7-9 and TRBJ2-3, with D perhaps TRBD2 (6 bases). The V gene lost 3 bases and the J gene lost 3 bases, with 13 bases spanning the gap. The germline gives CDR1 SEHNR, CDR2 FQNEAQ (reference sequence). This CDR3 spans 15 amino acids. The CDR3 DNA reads TGTGCCAGCAGCTTTTCTAGCGCCCGAACAGATACGCAGTATTTT. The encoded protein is CASSFSSARTDTQYF.

CDR3 nucleotide sequence: TGTGCCAGCAATGAGGGAAGGGTGGTGCGGGAGCAGTTCTTC. Residues: CASNEGRVVREQFF. The chain uses TRBV6-5 and TRBJ2-1, with a possible D match to TRBD2 (5 bases). From germline, CDR1 is MNHEY and CDR2 SVGAGI. This CDR3 has 14 residues. V lost 7 bases and J 10 bases, leaving 20 bases between the germline ends.

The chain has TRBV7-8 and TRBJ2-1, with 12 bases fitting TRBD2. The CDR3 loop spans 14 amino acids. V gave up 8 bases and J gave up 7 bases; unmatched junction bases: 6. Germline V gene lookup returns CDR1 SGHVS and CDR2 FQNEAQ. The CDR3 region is CASLSGTSGNEQFF. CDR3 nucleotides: TGTGCCAGCCTGTCCGGGACTAGCGGGAATGAGCAGTTCTTC.

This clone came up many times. The CDR3 DNA sequence: TGTGCCAGCAGTGAATCCAGGGACACCGGGGAGCTGTTTTTT. As protein: CASSESRDTGELFF. This chain uses TRBV25-1 with TRBJ2-2; TRBD1 might be the D (5 bases). The CDR3 extends over 14 amino acids. Looked up from germline, CDR1 is MGHDK and CDR2 is SYGVNS. V was pared by 1 base and J by 3 bases, with 6 bases between.

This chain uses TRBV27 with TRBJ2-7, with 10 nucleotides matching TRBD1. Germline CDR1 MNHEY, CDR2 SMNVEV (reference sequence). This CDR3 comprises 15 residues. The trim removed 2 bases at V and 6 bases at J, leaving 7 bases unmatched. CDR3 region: CASSLPGTGVVEQYF. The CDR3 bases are TGTGCCAGCAGTTTACCGGGGACAGGGGTCGTCGAGCAGTACTTC.

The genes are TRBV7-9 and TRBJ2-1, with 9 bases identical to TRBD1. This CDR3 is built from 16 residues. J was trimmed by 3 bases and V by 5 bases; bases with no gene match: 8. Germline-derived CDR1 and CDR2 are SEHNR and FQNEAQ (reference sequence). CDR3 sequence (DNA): TGTGCCAGCAGCCAGGAGGACAGGGGTAACTACAATGAGCAGTTCTTC. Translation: CASSQEDRGNYNEQFF.

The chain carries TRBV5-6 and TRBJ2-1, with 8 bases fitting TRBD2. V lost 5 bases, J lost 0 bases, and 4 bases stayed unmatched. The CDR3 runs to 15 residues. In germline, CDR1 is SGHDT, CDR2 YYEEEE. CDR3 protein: CASRAGTSSYNEQFF. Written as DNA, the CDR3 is TGTGCCAGCAGGGCTGGGACTAGCTCCTACAATGAGCAGTTCTTC.

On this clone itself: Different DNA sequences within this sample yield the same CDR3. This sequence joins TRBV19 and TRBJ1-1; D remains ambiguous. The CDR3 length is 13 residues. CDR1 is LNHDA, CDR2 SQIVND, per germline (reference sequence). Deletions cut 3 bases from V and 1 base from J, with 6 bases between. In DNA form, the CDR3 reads TGTGCCAGTAGTATCTCGGGGAACACTGAAGCTTTCTTT. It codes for CASSISGNTEAFF.

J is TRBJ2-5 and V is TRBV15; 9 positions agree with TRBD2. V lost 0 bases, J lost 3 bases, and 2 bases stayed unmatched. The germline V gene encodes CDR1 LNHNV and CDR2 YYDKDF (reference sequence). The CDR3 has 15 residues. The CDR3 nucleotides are TGTGCCACCAGCAGAGAATTAGCGGGGGAAGAGACCCAGTACTTC. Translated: CATSRELAGEETQYF.